Listed below are T cell receptor beta chains from one sample, sequenced in a study of blood T cell repertoires in COVID-19. Profiled with immunoSEQ multiplex PCR; TCRdb holds only in-frame clones, not every one. The sample records around 220,000 clones, 65% to 85% being singletons. Sequenced: peripheral blood. Every receptor here comes from a woman of 80 years or more with acute or convalescent COVID-19. The CDR3 runs from the conserved cysteine through the conserved F or W. A D gene is named only where the DNA matches it firmly. Only part of the rows carry a size: once, few, many, or a class if the clone is expanded.

j_gene: TRBJ1-4
abundance: once
d_gene: NA
v_gene: TRBV18
CDR3aa: CASSPFGSGTNEKLFF
CDR3nt: TGTGCCAGCTCACCATTCGGGTCGGGGACTAATGAAAAACTGTTTTTT

j_gene: TRBJ1-1
abundance: NA
d_gene: TRBD1
v_gene: TRBV6-5
CDR3aa: CASSYRTGGTEAFF
CDR3nt: TGTGCCAGCAGTTACCGGACAGGGGGCACTGAAGCTTTCTTT

j_gene: TRBJ1-6
abundance: NA
d_gene: NA
v_gene: TRBV7-7
CDR3aa: CASSPDSNSPLHF
CDR3nt: TGTGCTAGCAGCCCGGACAGTAATTCACCCCTCCACTTT

j_gene: TRBJ2-5
abundance: NA
d_gene: NA
v_gene: TRBV5-8
CDR3aa: CASSSGSTLQETQYF
CDR3nt: TGTGCCAGCAGCTCCGGGTCCACACTACAAGAGACCCAGTACTTC

j_gene: TRBJ1-2
abundance: NA
d_gene: NA
v_gene: TRBV4-3
CDR3aa: CASSQNPRGGLYGYTF
CDR3nt: TGCGCCAGCAGCCAAAACCCCCGTGGAGGGCTCTATGGCTACACCTTC

j_gene: TRBJ1-1
abundance: NA
d_gene: TRBD1
v_gene: TRBV18
CDR3aa: CASSPGTGGTGTEAFF
CDR3nt: TGTGCCAGCTCACCAGGGACAGGGGGTACCGGCACTGAAGCTTTCTTT

j_gene: TRBJ1-1
abundance: NA
d_gene: TRBD1
v_gene: TRBV3-1/TRBV3-2
CDR3aa: CASSQGQGQAFF
CDR3nt: TGTGCCAGCAGCCAAGGACAGGGGCAAGCTTTCTTT

j_gene: TRBJ2-7
abundance: NA
d_gene: NA
v_gene: TRBV14
CDR3aa: CASSQVGGLVYEQYF
CDR3nt: TGTGCCAGCAGCCAAGTCGGGGGTCTTGTCTACGAGCAGTACTTC

j_gene: TRBJ1-5
abundance: NA
d_gene: TRBD1
v_gene: TRBV19
CDR3aa: CASSMGQGSNQPQHF
CDR3nt: TGTGCCAGTAGTATGGGACAGGGAAGCAATCAGCCCCAGCATTTT

j_gene: TRBJ1-2
abundance: NA
d_gene: NA
v_gene: TRBV4-3
CDR3aa: CASSQDRVLPNGYTF
CDR3nt: TGCGCCAGCAGCCAAGATCGTGTCCTACCCAATGGCTACACCTTC

j_gene: TRBJ1-1
abundance: NA
d_gene: NA
v_gene: TRBV28
CDR3aa: CASSSGEVNTEAFF
CDR3nt: TGTGCCAGCAGCTCCGGTGAGGTGAACACTGAAGCTTTCTTT

j_gene: TRBJ2-7
abundance: NA
d_gene: NA
v_gene: TRBV15
CDR3aa: CATSRAPGAGYEQYF
CDR3nt: TGTGCCACCAGCAGAGCCCCTGGCGCGGGGTACGAGCAGTACTTC

j_gene: TRBJ1-1
abundance: NA
d_gene: NA
v_gene: TRBV6-5
CDR3aa: CASSPLAVMNTEAFF
CDR3nt: TGTGCCAGCAGTCCTCTCGCAGTAATGAACACTGAAGCTTTCTTT

j_gene: TRBJ1-3
abundance: NA
d_gene: NA
v_gene: TRBV19
CDR3aa: CASSVQEFGNTIYF
CDR3nt: TGTGCCAGTAGTGTACAGGAATTTGGAAACACCATATATTTT

j_gene: TRBJ2-1
abundance: once
d_gene: NA
v_gene: TRBV27
CDR3aa: CASSLITGGPYNEQFF
CDR3nt: TGTGCCAGCAGTTTAATCACCGGGGGTCCTTACAATGAGCAGTTCTTC

j_gene: TRBJ1-6
abundance: NA
d_gene: TRBD1
v_gene: TRBV28
CDR3aa: CASSSGTGDNSPLHF
CDR3nt: TGTGCCAGCAGTTCCGGGACAGGGGATAATTCACCCCTCCACTTT

j_gene: TRBJ1-2
abundance: NA
d_gene: TRBD1
v_gene: TRBV5-8
CDR3aa: CASSGGQGRLDYGYTF
CDR3nt: TGTGCCAGCAGCGGGGGACAGGGTCGGCTGGACTATGGCTACACCTTC

j_gene: TRBJ2-7
abundance: NA
d_gene: NA
v_gene: TRBV11-3
CDR3aa: CASSLYDEQYF
CDR3nt: TGTGCCAGCAGCTTGTATGACGAGCAGTACTTC

j_gene: TRBJ2-3
abundance: NA
d_gene: NA
v_gene: TRBV5-1
CDR3aa: CASSLALGTDTQYF
CDR3nt: TGCGCCAGCAGCTTGGCACTCGGTACAGATACGCAGTATTTT

j_gene: TRBJ2-6
abundance: NA
d_gene: TRBD1
v_gene: TRBV5-6
CDR3aa: CASSHAGTGPSGANVLTF
CDR3nt: TGTGCCAGCAGCCATGCCGGGACAGGGCCTTCTGGGGCCAACGTCCTGACTTTC

j_gene: TRBJ2-1
abundance: NA
d_gene: TRBD1
v_gene: TRBV5-1
CDR3aa: CASSFGTAYNEQFF
CDR3nt: TGCGCCAGCAGCTTTGGGACAGCCTACAATGAGCAGTTCTTC

j_gene: TRBJ2-1
abundance: NA
d_gene: TRBD1
v_gene: TRBV14
CDR3aa: CASSRRQGSEQFF
CDR3nt: TGTGCCAGCAGCCGCCGACAGGGGAGTGAGCAGTTCTTC

j_gene: TRBJ2-3
abundance: NA
d_gene: NA
v_gene: TRBV18
CDR3aa: CASSPSPAERTQYF
CDR3nt: TGTGCCAGCTCACCAAGCCCCGCGGAGCGTACGCAGTATTTT

j_gene: TRBJ1-1
abundance: NA
d_gene: NA
v_gene: TRBV4-3
CDR3aa: CASSGRLNTEAFF
CDR3nt: TGCGCCAGCAGCGGGCGCCTGAACACTGAAGCTTTCTTT

j_gene: TRBJ2-7
abundance: NA
d_gene: NA
v_gene: TRBV12-3/TRBV12-4
CDR3aa: CASSLGGEQYF
CDR3nt: TGTGCCAGCAGTTTGGGGGGTGAGCAGTACTTC

j_gene: TRBJ1-6
abundance: NA
d_gene: TRBD1
v_gene: TRBV7-2
CDR3aa: CASSLDRVGNSPLHF
CDR3nt: TGTGCCAGCAGCTTGGACAGGGTGGGTAATTCACCCCTCCACTTT

j_gene: TRBJ2-2
abundance: NA
d_gene: TRBD2
v_gene: TRBV6-2/TRBV6-3
CDR3aa: CASSMTSGANTGELFF
CDR3nt: TGTGCCAGCAGTATGACTAGCGGGGCGAACACCGGGGAGCTGTTTTTT

j_gene: TRBJ2-7
abundance: NA
d_gene: TRBD2
v_gene: TRBV29-1
CDR3aa: CSVRGGGTYEQYF
CDR3nt: TGCAGCGTTAGGGGCGGGGGGACCTACGAGCAGTACTTC

j_gene: TRBJ2-2
abundance: NA
d_gene: TRBD2
v_gene: TRBV7-7
CDR3aa: CASTRLAGGNTGELFF
CDR3nt: TGTGCTAGCACCCGGCTAGCGGGGGGTAACACCGGGGAGCTGTTTTTT

j_gene: TRBJ1-3
abundance: NA
d_gene: NA
v_gene: TRBV5-8
CDR3aa: CASSQDSAHGNTIYF
CDR3nt: TGTGCCAGCAGCCAGGACAGCGCTCATGGAAACACCATATATTTT

j_gene: TRBJ1-6
abundance: NA
d_gene: TRBD1
v_gene: TRBV25-1
CDR3aa: CASSDSGQGRTYNSPLHF
CDR3nt: TGTGCCAGCAGTGACTCAGGACAGGGGAGAACCTATAATTCACCCCTCCACTTT

j_gene: TRBJ1-1
abundance: NA
d_gene: TRBD1
v_gene: TRBV11-2
CDR3aa: CASSLAGQGFTEAFF
CDR3nt: TGTGCCAGCAGCTTAGCCGGACAGGGATTCACTGAAGCTTTCTTT

j_gene: TRBJ1-2
abundance: NA
d_gene: NA
v_gene: TRBV3-1/TRBV3-2
CDR3aa: CASSQDTRNYTF
CDR3nt: TGTGCCAGCAGCCAAGATACCAGGAACTACACCTTC

j_gene: TRBJ1-1
abundance: NA
d_gene: NA
v_gene: TRBV5-1
CDR3aa: CASSFTQNTEAFF
CDR3nt: TGCGCCAGCAGCTTTACTCAAAACACTGAAGCTTTCTTT

j_gene: TRBJ2-7
abundance: NA
d_gene: TRBD1
v_gene: TRBV6-5
CDR3aa: CASSRQGTEEQYF
CDR3nt: TGTGCCAGCAGTCGACAGGGGACGGAGGAGCAGTACTTC

j_gene: TRBJ1-1
abundance: NA
d_gene: NA
v_gene: TRBV19
CDR3aa: CASSVSGGPTNTEAFF
CDR3nt: TGTGCCAGTAGTGTCTCCGGCGGGCCAACGAACACTGAAGCTTTCTTT

j_gene: TRBJ1-4
abundance: once
d_gene: NA
v_gene: TRBV6-4
CDR3aa: CASSDREGEKLFF
CDR3nt: TGTGCCAGCAGTGACAGGGAGGGTGAAAAACTGTTTTTT

j_gene: TRBJ2-5
abundance: NA
d_gene: TRBD2
v_gene: TRBV24-1
CDR3aa: CATPCNIRASGGIQETQYF
CDR3nt: TGTGCCACCCCATGTAATATTAGGGCTAGCGGGGGGATTCAAGAGACCCAGTACTTC

j_gene: TRBJ2-1
abundance: NA
d_gene: TRBD2
v_gene: TRBV7-9
CDR3aa: CASSLGWAGGYNEQFF
CDR3nt: TGTGCCAGCAGCTTAGGGTGGGCGGGGGGCTACAATGAGCAGTTCTTC

j_gene: TRBJ1-2
abundance: few
d_gene: TRBD1
v_gene: TRBV7-9
CDR3aa: CASSIDRGQENGYTF
CDR3nt: TGTGCCAGCAGCATTGACAGGGGGCAGGAAAATGGCTACACCTTC

j_gene: TRBJ2-7
abundance: NA
d_gene: NA
v_gene: TRBV28
CDR3aa: CASSPVSPNYEQYF
CDR3nt: TGTGCCAGCAGTCCAGTATCACCGAACTACGAGCAGTACTTC

j_gene: TRBJ2-1
abundance: NA
d_gene: TRBD2
v_gene: TRBV29-1
CDR3aa: CSADGLARNEQFF
CDR3nt: TGCAGCGCCGACGGACTAGCGAGGAATGAGCAGTTCTTC

j_gene: TRBJ1-2
abundance: NA
d_gene: NA
v_gene: TRBV12-3/TRBV12-4
CDR3aa: CATSRDYGYTF
CDR3nt: TGTGCCACCAGCAGGGACTATGGCTACACCTTC

j_gene: TRBJ1-1
abundance: NA
d_gene: NA
v_gene: TRBV3-1/TRBV3-2
CDR3aa: CASSQAREAFF
CDR3nt: TGTGCCAGCAGCCAAGCTAGAGAAGCTTTCTTT

j_gene: TRBJ2-1
abundance: NA
d_gene: TRBD2
v_gene: TRBV19
CDR3aa: CASILRGGNEQFF
CDR3nt: TGTGCCAGTATCTTGCGGGGGGGCAATGAGCAGTTCTTC

j_gene: TRBJ1-2
abundance: many
d_gene: TRBD1
v_gene: TRBV6-2/TRBV6-3
CDR3aa: CASSSYTGDYTF
CDR3nt: TGTGCCAGCAGTTCTTACACAGGGGACTACACCTTC

j_gene: TRBJ2-7
abundance: few
d_gene: TRBD1
v_gene: TRBV28
CDR3aa: CASRLPLRTGGNEQYF
CDR3nt: TGTGCCAGCAGGCTTCCCCTTCGGACAGGGGGCAACGAGCAGTACTTC

j_gene: TRBJ1-2
abundance: medium-sized
d_gene: NA
v_gene: TRBV10-1
CDR3aa: CASSEQGGGYGYTF
CDR3nt: TGCGCCAGCAGTGAGCAGGGCGGGGGGTATGGCTACACCTTC

j_gene: TRBJ2-7
abundance: NA
d_gene: TRBD1
v_gene: TRBV9
CDR3aa: CASSATGDGEQYF
CDR3nt: TGTGCCAGCAGCGCTACAGGGGATGGGGAGCAGTACTTC

j_gene: TRBJ1-4
abundance: NA
d_gene: NA
v_gene: TRBV19
CDR3aa: CASSYREENEKLFF
CDR3nt: TGTGCCAGTAGTTACCGGGAAGAAAATGAAAAACTGTTTTTT

j_gene: TRBJ2-3
abundance: NA
d_gene: TRBD2
v_gene: TRBV28
CDR3aa: CASSLLGLAEHTDTQYF
CDR3nt: TGTGCCAGCAGTTTATTGGGACTAGCGGAGCACACAGATACGCAGTATTTT

j_gene: TRBJ1-6
abundance: NA
d_gene: NA
v_gene: TRBV5-6
CDR3aa: CASSVRATNSPLHF
CDR3nt: TGTGCCAGCAGCGTCAGGGCAACTAATTCACCCCTCCACTTT

j_gene: TRBJ2-1
abundance: few
d_gene: TRBD2
v_gene: TRBV5-6
CDR3aa: CASSDVVAAGTSGYNEQFF
CDR3nt: TGTGCCAGCAGCGACGTGGTGGCGGCCGGGACTAGCGGCTACAATGAGCAGTTCTTC

j_gene: TRBJ1-2
abundance: NA
d_gene: NA
v_gene: TRBV14
CDR3aa: CASSHTAGVYGYTF
CDR3nt: TGTGCCAGCAGTCATACCGCAGGGGTGTATGGCTACACCTTC

j_gene: TRBJ1-1
abundance: once
d_gene: NA
v_gene: TRBV29-1
CDR3aa: CSVTGNTEAFF
CDR3nt: TGCAGCGTTACTGGGAACACTGAAGCTTTCTTT

j_gene: TRBJ2-1
abundance: NA
d_gene: TRBD1
v_gene: TRBV9
CDR3aa: CASSLHRDRAQTYNEQFF
CDR3nt: TGTGCCAGCAGCTTGCACCGGGACAGGGCACAAACCTACAATGAGCAGTTCTTC

j_gene: TRBJ2-3
abundance: NA
d_gene: NA
v_gene: TRBV6-2/TRBV6-3
CDR3aa: CASSRQFSSTDTQYF
CDR3nt: TGTGCCAGCAGCCGACAGTTTTCTAGCACAGATACGCAGTATTTT